This T cell receptor (beta chain) came from a study of Ad26.COV2.S vaccination and SARS-CoV-2 variants. Treatment defined: about 20 received Ad26.COV2.S at low or high dose, single or two shots; several received placebo; per-sample allocation not given. Sampling was performed 63 days after the first vaccine or placebo injection. The table came from immunoSEQ multiplex PCR; TCRdb's copy has only in-frame clones and leaves some out. The table has hundreds of thousands of clones, about 93% seen once; the top ten hold 12%. V shed 4 bases and J shed 5 bases, with 11 bases lying between them. The CDR3 is 12 residues long. From germline, CDR1 is SQVTM and CDR2 ANQGSEA.

The receptor was derived from a person aged 18-65 years who received the Ad26.COV2.S COVID-19 vaccine or a placebo. The V call is TRBV29-1, the J call TRBJ1-2; unclear D gene. Here the sequenced sample was peripheral blood, taken in a trial of Ad26.COV2.S vaccine versus placebo. CDR3 in amino acids: CSVGGRSYGYTF. CDR3 nucleotide sequence: TGCAGCGTTGGTGGCAGAAGTTATGGCTACACCTTC.